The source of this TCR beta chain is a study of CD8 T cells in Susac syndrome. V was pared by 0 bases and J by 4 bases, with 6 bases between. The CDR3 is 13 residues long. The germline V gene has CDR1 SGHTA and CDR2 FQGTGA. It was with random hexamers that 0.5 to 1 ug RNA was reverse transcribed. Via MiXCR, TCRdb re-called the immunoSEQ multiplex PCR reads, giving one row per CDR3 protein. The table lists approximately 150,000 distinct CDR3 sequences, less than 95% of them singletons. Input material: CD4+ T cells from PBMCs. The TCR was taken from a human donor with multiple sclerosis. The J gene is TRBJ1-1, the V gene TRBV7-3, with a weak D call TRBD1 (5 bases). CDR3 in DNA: TGTGCCAGCAGCTTAACAGGGGCCACTGAAGCTTTCTTT. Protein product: CASSLTGATEAFF. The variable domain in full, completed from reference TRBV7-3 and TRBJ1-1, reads GAGVSQTPSNKVTEKGKYVELRCDPISGHTALYWYRQSLGQGPEFLIYFQGTGAADDSGLPNDRFFAVRPEGSVSTLKIQRTERGDSAVYLCASSLTGATEAFFGQGTRLTVV.